One and the same sample provided the 10 T cell receptor beta chains below, sequenced in a study of PD-1 blockade in classical Hodgkin lymphoma. Data came from immunoSEQ multiplex PCR; TCRdb stores just in-frame clones and leaves some out. The data hold over 15,000 clones, with about 85% observed a single time. Indicated time point: newly diagnosed, previously untreated cHL patient sample. Sequenced material: peripheral blood mononuclear cells (PBMCs). Source of these receptors: a human donor with classical Hodgkin lymphoma.

CDR3 nucleotides: TGTGCCAGCAGCGTAGACCCGGGAGAAGAGACCCAGTACTTC. Its protein product is CASSVDPGEETQYF. J is TRBJ2-5 and V is TRBV9; possibly TRBD2 for D (6 bases). Germline CDR1 SGDLS, CDR2 YYNGEE. The CDR3 has 14 residues. Between the trimmed V and J ends, which lost 0 bases and 3 bases, there was a span of 9 bases.

This clone was counted once. The V and J genes are TRBV5-6 and TRBJ1-1; 9 bases are shared with TRBD1. The CDR3 contains 16 residues. The J segment lost 6 bases and the V segment lost 0 bases, leaving 9 bases of the junction unmatched. From germline, CDR1 is SGHDT and CDR2 YYEEEE. The CDR3 DNA reads as TGTGCCAGCAGCTTGGGGACAGGGGCGTATTTCGCTGAAGCTTTCTTT. Translating gives CASSLGTGAYFAEAFF.

CDR3 DNA sequence: TGTGCCAGCAGCGACCCTACTAACAATGAGCAGTTCTTC. Amino acids: CASSDPTNNEQFF. The chain uses TRBV7-6 and TRBJ2-1; no clear D gene. V lost 5 bases to trimming and J lost 5 bases, with 10 bases between them. Germline V gene sequence: CDR1 SGHVS, CDR2 FNYEAQ. This CDR3 has 13 amino acids.

This chain connects TRBV5-6 to TRBJ2-1; 14 bases are shared with TRBD2. V trimming: 1 base; J trimming: 6 bases; junction bases outside the gene matches: 6. The CDR3 is 17 amino acids. Germline lookup yields CDR1 SGHDT and CDR2 YYEEEE. The CDR3 sequence is CASSLFRGTSGSNEQFF. The CDR3 DNA follows: TGTGCCAGCAGCTTGTTCAGGGGGACTAGCGGGAGCAATGAGCAGTTCTTC.

This clone came up once. The J gene is TRBJ2-7, the V gene TRBV20-1; 7 positions agree with TRBD1. CDR3 length: 11 amino acids. Germline V CDR1 and CDR2: DFQATT, SNEGSKA (reference sequence). The V segment lost 5 bases and the J segment 5 bases; nucleotides outside the gene matches: 3. This CDR3 reads CSAPQGDEQYF. For the CDR3, the DNA is TGCAGTGCTCCTCAGGGGGACGAGCAGTACTTC.

The chain carries TRBV7-3 and TRBJ2-1, with 15 nucleotides matching TRBD2. The CDR3 is made up of 17 amino acids. J gave up 4 bases and V 5 bases, and 6 bases lay outside the gene matches. Germline V gene data show CDR1 as SGHTA and CDR2 as FQGTGA. The CDR3 loop is CASSPRTSGRAYNEQFF. Written as DNA, the CDR3 is TGTGCCAGCAGCCCCCGGACTAGCGGGAGGGCTTACAATGAGCAGTTCTTC.

This clone was seen only once. This chain links TRBV7-9 with TRBJ2-3; D is ambiguous. The CDR3 has 14 amino acids. CDR1 and CDR2 (germline): SEHNR, FQNEAQ (reference sequence). V dropped 6 bases and J dropped 0 bases, with 10 bases sitting between them. CDR3 loop: CASRLSVSTDTQYF. The DNA for the CDR3 is TGTGCCAGCAGATTGTCTGTTAGCACAGATACGCAGTATTTT. Full variable domain (remainder filled in from reference TRBV7-9 and TRBJ2-3): DTGVSQNPRHKITKRGQNVTFRCDPISEHNRLYWYRQTLGQGPEFLTYFQNEAQLEKSRLLSDRFSAERPKGSFSTLEIQRTEQGDSAMYLCASRLSVSTDTQYFGPGTRLTVL.

This chain uses TRBV7-9 with TRBJ2-5, with 13 bases aligning to TRBD2. V shed 5 bases and J 1 base; nucleotides not matched to a gene: 13. This CDR3 contains 19 residues. Germline loops: CDR1 SEHNR, CDR2 FQNEAQ (reference sequence). The CDR3 sequence: CASSLSVGLAGVLQETQYF. Written as DNA, the CDR3 is TGTGCCAGCAGCCTGTCGGTTGGACTAGCGGGAGTTCTCCAAGAGACCCAGTACTTC.

The genes are TRBV28 and TRBJ2-2; D is ambiguous. The CDR3 is 14 amino acids. V was pared by 4 bases and J by 5 bases, with 11 bases between. Germline CDR1 reads MDHEN; CDR2 reads SYDVKM. CDR3 protein: CASSYKGITGELFF. CDR3 bases: TGTGCCAGCAGTTATAAGGGAATTACCGGGGAGCTGTTTTTT.

The rearrangement uses TRBV11-3 and TRBJ2-1; D remains unclear. V was cut by 0 bases and J by 9 bases, with 12 bases left in between. The CDR3 runs 14 residues. The germline gives CDR1 SGHNT, CDR2 YENEEA. The CDR3 reads CASSLDHSRGEQFF. Here the CDR3 DNA reads TGTGCCAGCAGCTTAGATCATTCGCGCGGTGAGCAGTTCTTC.